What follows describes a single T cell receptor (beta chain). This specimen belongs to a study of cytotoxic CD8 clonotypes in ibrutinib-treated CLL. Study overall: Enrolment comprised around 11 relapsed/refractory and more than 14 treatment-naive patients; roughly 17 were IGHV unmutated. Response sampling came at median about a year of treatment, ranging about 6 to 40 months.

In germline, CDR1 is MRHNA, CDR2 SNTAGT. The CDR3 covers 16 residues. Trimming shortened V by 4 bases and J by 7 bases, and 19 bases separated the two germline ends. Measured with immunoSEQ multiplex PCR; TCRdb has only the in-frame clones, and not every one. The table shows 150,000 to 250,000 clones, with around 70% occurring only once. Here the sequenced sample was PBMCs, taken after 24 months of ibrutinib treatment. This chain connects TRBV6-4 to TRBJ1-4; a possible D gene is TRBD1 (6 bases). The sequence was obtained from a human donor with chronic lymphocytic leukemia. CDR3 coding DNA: TGTGCCAGCAGTGCTTTCGCAGGGGCTCTTACTGAAAAACTGTTTTTT. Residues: CASSAFAGALTEKLFF.